A selection of T cell receptor beta chains follows, all from one sample in a study of response to subunit inactivated influenza vaccine. TCRdb re-analysed the RT-PCR reads in MiXCR, keeping a single row per CDR3 protein. The table includes 160,000 or so distinct CDR3 sequences, roughly a tenth detected once. The sample consisted of non-naive T cells sorted from PBMCs, taken roughly 46 days after vaccination. The receptors were gathered from a man aged 50 to 60 who received an inactivated influenza vaccine. CDR3s include the opening cysteine and the closing phenylalanine or tryptophan. A D gene is named only where the DNA matches it firmly. Clone size is shown for a subset of rows, as once, few, many or a class of expanded clone.

v_call,d_call,j_call,clone_size,cdr3_length,cdr3_nt,cdr3_aa
TRBV19,-,TRBJ2-2,-,14,TGTGCCAGTAGTATAGCAGGTCGGGCCGGGGAGCTGTTTTTT,CASSIAGRAGELFF
TRBV24-1,-,TRBJ2-3,-,17,TGTGCCACCAGTGATCCCAGGCATGTGGTCAGCCCAGATACGCAGTATTTT,CATSDPRHVVSPDTQYF
TRBV10-3,TRBD2,TRBJ2-3,-,14,TGTGCCATCAGGGGGACTAGCGGTGTAGATACGCAGTATTTT,CAIRGTSGVDTQYF
TRBV5-1,TRBD1,TRBJ1-5,-,17,TGCGCCAGCAGCGGAGGAGCCGGGACACCAGGGACAGATACGCAGCATTTT,CASSGGAGTPGTDTQHF
TRBV4-2,-,TRBJ2-1,-,16,TGTGCCAGCAGCCAAGATATGCGGAGCTCCTACAATGAGCAGTTCTTC,CASSQDMRSSYNEQFF
TRBV29-1,TRBD1,TRBJ2-3,few,14,TGCAGCGTTGACCGACAGGGAAGCACAGATACGCAGTATTTT,CSVDRQGSTDTQYF
TRBV11-2,-,TRBJ1-1,few,17,TGTGCCAGCAGCCCCTACCGGGGGGAGGGGTGGGACACTGAAGCTTTCTTT,CASSPYRGEGWDTEAFF
TRBV28,-,TRBJ1-2,few,16,TGTGCCAGCAGTTTATATTCAGGACGGACTAACTATGGCTACACCTTC,CASSLYSGRTNYGYTF
TRBV4-3,-,TRBJ2-3,many,15,TGCGCCAGCAGCCAAGGAAGGACTAGCACAGATACGCAGTATTTT,CASSQGRTSTDTQYF
TRBV12-3/TRBV12-4,-,TRBJ2-3,many,12,TGTGCCAGCAGGGGGCGAGGAGATACGCAGTATTTT,CASRGRGDTQYF
TRBV13,-,TRBJ2-7,-,16,TGTGCCAGCAGCTTGTTTGTCTCCTTCCAATCCTACGAGCAGTACTTC,CASSLFVSFQSYEQYF
TRBV20-1,-,TRBJ2-5,-,13,TGCAGTGCTTCGAGGGGGAAGAGGGAGACCCAGTACTTC,CSASRGKRETQYF
TRBV14,-,TRBJ1-2,many,13,TGTGCCAGCAGCCTCTCGGCCGGGGACGGCTACACCTTC,CASSLSAGDGYTF
TRBV29-1,TRBD2,TRBJ2-7,-,19,TGCAGCGTTCGACAGGGGCCTCCGGGACTAGCGGGGGGGAACTACGAGCAGTACTTC,CSVRQGPPGLAGGNYEQYF
TRBV13,TRBD1,TRBJ2-3,-,14,TGTGCCAGCAGCAAAAGACAGGGTGCAGATACGCAGTATTTT,CASSKRQGADTQYF
TRBV12-3/TRBV12-4,TRBD1,TRBJ1-6,many,15,TGTGCCAGCAGTTTAGGGGACAGGAGGAGTTCACCCCTCCACTTT,CASSLGDRRSSPLHF
TRBV12-3/TRBV12-4,-,TRBJ2-7,many,17,TGTGCCAGCAGTCCCGCCCCTCGGACAGATACCTACGTTGAGCAGTACTTC,CASSPAPRTDTYVEQYF
TRBV28,-,TRBJ2-2,few,12,TGTGCCAGCAGTGAACGTAGGAGGGAGCTGTTTTTT,CASSERRRELFF
TRBV7-9,TRBD2,TRBJ2-7,few,15,TGTGCCAGCAGCAAGGGACTAGCGGGAGTCGAAGAGCAGTACTTC,CASSKGLAGVEEQYF
TRBV6-2/TRBV6-3,-,TRBJ1-3,many,17,TGTGCCAGCAGTTACTCGATTTACCCCGGCTCTGGAAACACCATATATTTT,CASSYSIYPGSGNTIYF
TRBV12-3/TRBV12-4,-,TRBJ2-4,-,16,TGTGCCAGCAGTTTAGGTTCAGGAATAGCCAAAAACATTCAGTACTTC,CASSLGSGIAKNIQYF
TRBV7-6,-,TRBJ1-3,-,16,TGTGCCAGCAGCTCCCGTCTGGGGAGCTCTGGAAACACCATATATTTT,CASSSRLGSSGNTIYF
TRBV7-8,-,TRBJ2-1,few,16,TGTGCCAGCAGCTTAGAATGGCGGGGCGTTTACAATGAGCAGTTCTTC,CASSLEWRGVYNEQFF
TRBV29-1,TRBD1,TRBJ2-1,-,13,TGCAGCGTCGACAGGGGGGTATACGATGAGCAGTTCTTC,CSVDRGVYDEQFF